These 26 T cell receptor beta chains originate from one sample sequenced in a study of cytomegalovirus exposure and HLA in healthy donors. This table comes from immunoSEQ multiplex PCR, and its TCRdb copy is limited to in-frame clones, with some not included. Among fewer than 100,000 clones listed, 94% were seen once. Sequences were obtained from PBMCs. The source is a woman aged 18-35 years in good health and CMV-seronegative.

This sequence joins TRBV7-2 and TRBJ2-2; no reliable D call. The germline V and J ends were trimmed by 0 bases and 0 bases, with 5 bases remaining between them. From germline, CDR1 is SGHTA and CDR2 FQGNSA. This CDR3 has 15 residues. For the CDR3, the DNA is TGTGCCAGCAGCTTAGCGGGCGCGAACACCGGGGAGCTGTTTTTT. This encodes CASSLAGANTGELFF.

The genes are TRBV6-1 and TRBJ2-3, with TRBD2 matching over 10 bases. The junction had 8 bases not matched to a gene; V was cut back by 0 bases and J by 8 bases. Per the germline V gene, CDR1 is MNHNS and CDR2 is SASEGT. This CDR3 region has 16 residues. The CDR3 DNA follows: TGTGCCAGCAGTGAAGCAGTAGCGGGGGGTGGAGTTACGCAGTATTTT. Its protein product is CASSEAVAGGGVTQYF.

This chain uses TRBV14 with TRBJ2-5; 7 positions agree with TRBD2. The germline gives CDR1 SGHDN, CDR2 FVKESK. V gave up 0 bases and J gave up 6 bases; unmatched junction bases: 13. CDR3 length: 17 amino acids. CDR3 amino acids: CASSQDFGSGPGKTQYF. CDR3 bases: TGTGCCAGCAGCCAAGATTTCGGTAGCGGGCCAGGAAAGACCCAGTACTTC.

The CDR3 here is CSVNPGQLSYNEQFF. The CDR3 coding sequence is TGCAGCGTTAACCCGGGACAGCTCTCCTACAATGAGCAGTTCTTC. This sequence joins TRBV29-1 and TRBJ2-1, with 7 bases matching TRBD1. V trimming: 5 bases; J trimming: 0 bases; junction bases outside the gene matches: 7. There are 15 residues in the CDR3. The germline V gene encodes CDR1 SQVTM and CDR2 ANQGSEA.

The rearrangement links TRBV18 to TRBJ1-1; D gene ambiguous. This CDR3 is built from 16 residues. Germline V gene sequence: CDR1 KGHSH, CDR2 LQKENI. V was trimmed by 2 bases and J by 1 base, leaving 14 bases between them. CDR3 amino acids: CASSPVEGNGNTEAFF. Written as DNA, the CDR3 is TGTGCCAGCTCACCAGTGGAGGGAAATGGGAACACTGAAGCTTTCTTT.

The count of this clone is one. The chain joins TRBV10-3 to TRBJ2-7; TRBD1 matches at 12 bases. The CDR3 totals 16 residues. V was pared by 3 bases and J by 0 bases, with 3 bases of the junction left unmatched. CDR1 and CDR2 (germline): ENHRY, SYGVKD. For the CDR3, the DNA is TGTGCCATCAGTGACCCGGGACAGGGGGCCTCCTACGAGCAGTACTTC. It is translated as CAISDPGQGASYEQYF.

CDR3 residues: CASSLGRPGYGDQPQHF. DNA for the CDR3: TGTGCCAGTAGTCTGGGAAGGCCCGGCTACGGGGATCAGCCCCAGCATTTT. V and J are TRBV19 and TRBJ1-5; unclear D gene. The CDR3 runs 17 residues. V was pared by 5 bases and J by 5 bases, with 22 bases between. Germline CDR1 reads LNHDA; CDR2 reads SQIVND (reference sequence).

This chain connects TRBV7-6 to TRBJ1-3; 8 bases are shared with TRBD1. V was pared by 5 bases and J by 7 bases, with 4 bases of the junction left unmatched. The CDR3 consists of 13 residues. Germline V gene lookup returns CDR1 SGHVS and CDR2 FNYEAQ. The CDR3 is CASSRTGQNTIYF. CDR3 DNA sequence: TGTGCCAGCAGCAGGACAGGGCAGAACACCATATATTTT. Combining the CDR3 with reference TRBV7-6 and TRBJ1-3 gives the whole variable domain GAGVSQSPRYKVTKRGQDVALRCDPISGHVSLYWYRQALGQGPEFLTYFNYEAQQDKSGLPNDRFSAERPEGSISTLTIQRTEQRDSAMYRCASSRTGQNTIYFGEGSWLTVV.

The V gene is TRBV28, the J gene TRBJ2-7, with D unresolved. CDR1 MDHEN and CDR2 SYDVKM come from the germline V gene. Trimming shortened V by 2 bases and J by 4 bases, and 12 bases separated the two germline ends. This CDR3 is 14 amino acids long. CDR3 DNA sequence: TGTGCCAGCAGTTTACGGCTACAAGCGTACGAGCAGTACTTC. Residues: CASSLRLQAYEQYF.

The chain joins TRBV4-3 to TRBJ1-2, with 8 bases fitting TRBD1. Germline CDR1 is LGHNA and CDR2 is YSLEER. Losses at the gene ends were 3 bases for V and 2 bases for J; bases not matched to a gene: 2. CDR3 length: 14 residues. The CDR3: CASSQDRANYGYTF. The CDR3 coding sequence is TGCGCCAGCAGCCAGGACAGGGCCAACTATGGCTACACCTTC.

The rearrangement links TRBV25-1 to TRBJ2-1, with 9 bases lining up with TRBD1. The V segment lost 6 bases and the J segment 8 bases; nucleotides outside the gene matches: 8. CDR1 and CDR2 (germline): MGHDK, SYGVNS. The CDR3 is made up of 14 amino acids. CDR3 sequence reads: CASREQGAIHEQFF. CDR3 sequence (DNA): TGTGCCAGCAGGGAACAGGGGGCTATCCATGAGCAGTTCTTC.

The chain links TRBV27 to TRBJ1-5, with 7 bases that match TRBD1. Germline CDR1 is MNHEY and CDR2 is SMNVEV (reference sequence). Trimming at V came to 5 bases and at J to 3 bases, leaving 10 bases not matched to a gene. There are 16 residues in the CDR3. The CDR3, as DNA: TGTGCCAGCAGTCCCCGGACAGGTCTCGCCAATCAGCCCCAGCATTTT. This sequence encodes CASSPRTGLANQPQHF.

The chain couples TRBV7-9 to TRBJ2-5; the match to TRBD2 covers 8 bases. Looked up from germline, CDR1 is SEHNR and CDR2 is FQNEAQ (reference sequence). The CDR3 sequence is 15 residues long. V trimming: 5 bases; J trimming: 4 bases; junction bases outside the gene matches: 9. The CDR3 DNA reads as TGTGCCAGCAGCCCTAGCCCCCTAGCGGGAGAGACCCAGTACTTC. Residues: CASSPSPLAGETQYF. Variable domain in full (rest from reference TRBV7-9 and TRBJ2-5): DTGVSQNPRHKITKRGQNVTFRCDPISEHNRLYWYRQTLGQGPEFLTYFQNEAQLEKSRLLSDRFSAERPKGSFSTLEIQRTEQGDSAMYLCASSPSPLAGETQYFGPGTRLLVL.

The chain has TRBV10-3 and TRBJ2-1; 9 bases match TRBD2. V gave up 8 bases and J gave up 8 bases; unmatched junction bases: 10. CDR3 length: 14 residues. CDR1 is ENHRY and CDR2 is SYGVKD in the germline V gene. CDR3 bases: TGTGCCATCGGGGGGCTAGCGGGACGTTATGAGCAGTTCTTC. The encoded protein is CAIGGLAGRYEQFF.

The V and J genes are TRBV7-8 and TRBJ2-5; 7 bases are a match to TRBD2. The CDR3 sequence is 15 residues long. With V trimmed by 0 bases and J by 5 bases, 6 bases remained unmatched. Germline V CDR1 and CDR2: SGHVS, FQNEAQ. Written as DNA, the CDR3 is TGTGCCAGCAGCTTAGCGGGTGGCGGGGGTGAGACCCAGTACTTC. Its translation: CASSLAGGGGETQYF.

The chain carries TRBV27 and TRBJ1-6; perhaps TRBD1 as D (5 bases). The CDR3 length is 13 residues. CDR1 MNHEY and CDR2 SMNVEV come from the germline V gene (reference sequence). V was shortened by 5 bases and J by 7 bases, with 9 bases between the two germline ends. CDR3 DNA: TGTGCCAGCAGTCTAAGGGGAAATTCACCCCTCCACTTT. The encoded protein is CASSLRGNSPLHF.

The chain carries TRBV7-9 and TRBJ2-5, with 13 bases matching TRBD2. The ends lost 5 bases at V and 6 bases at J; junction bases unmatched: 9. The germline gives CDR1 SEHNR, CDR2 FQNEAQ (reference sequence). The CDR3 loop spans 16 amino acids. The CDR3 region has the DNA TGTGCCAGCAGCCCGAGACTAGCGGGGGGCTGGAAGACCCAGTACTTC. Protein: CASSPRLAGGWKTQYF.

This clone was seen only once. The rearrangement links TRBV4-1 to TRBJ2-1; 7 positions agree with TRBD2. This CDR3 is built from 15 residues. From germline, CDR1 is MGHRA and CDR2 YSYEKL. J gave up 3 bases and V 8 bases, and 10 bases lay outside the gene matches. Here the CDR3 reads CASAVARGYYNEQFF. CDR3 coding DNA: TGCGCCAGCGCTGTTGCGCGGGGGTACTACAATGAGCAGTTCTTC.

As regards this clone: At one of its ends the junction is not consistent with the germline gene, which may arise from a read error. The gene calls are TRBV7-7 and TRBJ2-7; D call uncertain. The CDR3 is 15 residues long. The germline V gene encodes CDR1 SSHAT and CDR2 FNYEAQ (reference sequence). Here the CDR3 DNA reads TGTGCTAGCAGCTTAGGGTCAGGCAGCTCCTACGAGCAGTACTTC. It translates to CASSLGSGSSYEQYF.

This clone appeared once. The chain employs TRBV19 and TRBJ2-2; weak D call: TRBD2 (6 bases). Trimming cost V 4 bases and J 0 bases, with 12 bases left between them. The CDR3 runs to 16 residues. In germline, CDR1 is LNHDA, CDR2 SQIVND (reference sequence). The CDR3 DNA is TGTGCCAGTAGTACAGGGCGGGGCGCGAACACCGGGGAGCTGTTTTTT. It specifies CASSTGRGANTGELFF.

The chain recombines TRBV7-6 with TRBJ2-7; TRBD2 agrees at 13 bases. Germline V gene data show CDR1 as SGHVS and CDR2 as FNYEAQ. After removal of 2 bases from V and 0 bases from J, the junction contained 16 bases not matched to a gene. The CDR3 is 21 amino acids. The CDR3 bases are TGTGCCAGCAGCTTAAACCCCGGGACTAGCGGGGACAAAACCCTCTCCTACGAGCAGTACTTC. Translated: CASSLNPGTSGDKTLSYEQYF.

The V gene is TRBV30, the J gene TRBJ1-2, with TRBD1 matching 11 bases. Germline lookup yields CDR1 GTSNPN and CDR2 SVGIG (reference sequence). There are 13 residues in the CDR3. V shed 5 bases, J shed 4 bases, and the junction held 3 bases outside the gene matches. The CDR3 reads CAWSGTGGYGYTF. The CDR3, as DNA: TGTGCCTGGTCCGGGACAGGGGGCTATGGCTACACCTTC.

The chain employs TRBV19 and TRBJ2-1; 7 bases line up with TRBD2. The CDR3 runs to 16 residues. Trimming cost V 6 bases and J 1 base; bases outside gene matches: 9. Looked up from germline, CDR1 is LNHDA and CDR2 is SQIVND (reference sequence). CDR3 amino acids: CASRKQPSGSYNEQFF. The CDR3 DNA sequence: TGTGCCAGTAGGAAGCAACCTAGCGGATCCTACAATGAGCAGTTCTTC. Drawing the rest from reference TRBV19 and TRBJ2-1, the complete variable domain is DGGITQSPKYLFRKEGQNVTLSCEQNLNHDAMYWYRQDPGQGLRLIYYSQIVNDFQKGDIAEGYSVSREKKESFPLTVTSAQKNPTAFYLCASRKQPSGSYNEQFFGPGTRLTVL.

The J gene is TRBJ2-5, the V gene TRBV2; 9 positions agree with TRBD1. Germline CDR1 is SNHLY and CDR2 is FYNNEI. With 6 bases clipped from V and 3 bases from J, the junction kept 14 bases outside the gene matches. This CDR3 has 17 amino acids. The CDR3 spells CASSPRGFGTGKETQYF. The CDR3 DNA reads TGTGCCAGCAGCCCCAGGGGGTTCGGGACAGGGAAAGAGACCCAGTACTTC.

The gene calls are TRBV27 and TRBJ2-2; tentatively, D is TRBD2 (5 bases). From germline, CDR1 is MNHEY and CDR2 SMNVEV (reference sequence). Between the trimmed V and J ends, which lost 3 bases and 5 bases, there was a span of 10 bases. The CDR3 is 14 residues long. CDR3: CASSFAGGTGELFF. The CDR3 nucleotides are TGTGCCAGCAGTTTTGCTGGAGGAACCGGGGAGCTGTTTTTT.

This sequence joins TRBV9 and TRBJ2-2; the match to TRBD2 covers 9 bases. Germline V lookup: CDR1 SGDLS, CDR2 YYNGEE. J was trimmed by 9 bases and V by 0 bases; bases with no gene match: 12. The CDR3 is 17 residues long. The CDR3 reads CASSVATGLAGSRELFF. CDR3 nucleotide sequence: TGTGCCAGCAGCGTAGCTACGGGGCTAGCGGGGAGTCGGGAGCTGTTTTTT.